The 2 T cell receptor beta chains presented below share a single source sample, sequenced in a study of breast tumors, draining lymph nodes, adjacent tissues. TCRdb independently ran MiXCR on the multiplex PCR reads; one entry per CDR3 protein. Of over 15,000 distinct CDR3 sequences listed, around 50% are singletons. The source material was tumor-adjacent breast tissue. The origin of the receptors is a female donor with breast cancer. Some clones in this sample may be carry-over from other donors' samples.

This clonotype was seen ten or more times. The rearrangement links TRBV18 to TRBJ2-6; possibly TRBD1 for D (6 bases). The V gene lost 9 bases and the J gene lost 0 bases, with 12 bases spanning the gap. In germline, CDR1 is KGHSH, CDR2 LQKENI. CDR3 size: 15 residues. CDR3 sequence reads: CASGQTTSGANVLTF. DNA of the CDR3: TGTGCCAGTGGACAGACCACCTCTGGGGCCAACGTCCTGACTTTC.

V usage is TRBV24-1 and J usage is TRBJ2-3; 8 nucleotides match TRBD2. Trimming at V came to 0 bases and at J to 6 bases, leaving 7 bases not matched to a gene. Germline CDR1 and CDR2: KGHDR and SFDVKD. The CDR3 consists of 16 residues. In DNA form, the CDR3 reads TGTGCCACCAGTGATTTGGAGAGCGGGAGAAGGGATACGCAGTATTTT. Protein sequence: CATSDLESGRRDTQYF.